The 9 T cell receptor beta chains listed next were all sequenced from one sample in a study of cytomegalovirus exposure and HLA in healthy donors. 13 Jbeta primers and 60 Vbeta primers were used for the PCR. Here immunoSEQ multiplex PCR was the method, and the copy in TCRdb shows in-frame clones only, minus some. The profile shows 100,000 to 150,000 clones, around 8.5% of them singletons. The sequenced material came from PBMCs. All receptors derive from a man in his forties or fifties in good health and CMV-seronegative.

This clone occurred a few times. The chain carries TRBV7-9 and TRBJ2-5; the match to TRBD1 covers 9 bases. V lost 4 bases to trimming and J lost 1 base; unmatched junction nucleotides: 1. CDR1 SEHNR and CDR2 FQNEAQ come from the germline V gene (reference sequence). The CDR3 loop spans 14 amino acids. The chain's CDR3 is CASSWGQGQETQYF. The CDR3 bases are TGTGCCAGCAGCTGGGGACAGGGCCAAGAGACCCAGTACTTC.

V and J are TRBV14 and TRBJ1-2; 8 nucleotides line up with TRBD1. This CDR3 contains 16 residues. V lost 2 bases, J lost 4 bases, and 9 bases stayed unmatched. CDR1 SGHDN and CDR2 FVKESK come from the germline V gene. The CDR3 loop reads CASSQLATGDGYGYTF. The CDR3 region has the DNA TGTGCCAGCAGCCAACTGGCGACAGGGGATGGCTATGGCTACACCTTC.

The chain uses TRBV7-2 and TRBJ2-7; possibly TRBD2 for D (5 bases). In germline, CDR1 is SGHTA, CDR2 FQGNSA. CDR3 length equals 13 residues. The V and J ends lost 6 bases and 4 bases respectively, with 13 bases between them. CDR3 amino acids: CASRRNGLYEQYF. The CDR3 region has the DNA TGTGCCAGCAGACGTAATGGACTTTACGAGCAGTACTTC.

This clone appeared a few times. The chain links TRBV6-1 to TRBJ2-3, with 15 bases fitting TRBD2. With V trimmed by 4 bases and J by 2 bases, 10 bases remained unmatched. From germline, CDR1 is MNHNS and CDR2 SASEGT. The CDR3 extends over 19 amino acids. As DNA, the CDR3 is TGTGCCAGCAGTGGGGCCGGGACTAGCGGGGGGCTCTTCACAGATACGCAGTATTTT. Its translation: CASSGAGTSGGLFTDTQYF.

This clone was seen more than once but under ten times. The chain links TRBV5-1 to TRBJ2-3; no clear D gene. V was clipped by 0 bases and J by 6 bases, with 11 bases between them. Looked up from germline, CDR1 is SGHRS and CDR2 is YFSETQ. The CDR3 sequence is 14 residues long. The CDR3 DNA follows: TGCGCCAGCAGCTTGGCAGGCTCCCCGGATACGCAGTATTTT. Translation: CASSLAGSPDTQYF.

The chain links TRBV29-1 to TRBJ1-2; 7 bases agree with TRBD1. The V gene's germline CDR1 is SQVTM and CDR2 ANQGSEA. The length of the CDR3 is 14 residues. V dropped 6 bases and J dropped 2; count of bases not matched to a gene: 9. CDR3 in amino acids: CSVDRDFNNYGYTF. The CDR3 DNA reads as TGCAGCGTAGACAGGGACTTCAACAACTATGGCTACACCTTC.

The gene calls are TRBV28 and TRBJ1-1, with 8 bases lining up with TRBD1. This CDR3 region has 14 residues. The trim removed 5 bases at V and 6 bases at J, leaving 8 bases unmatched. Germline CDR1 is MDHEN and CDR2 is SYDVKM. The CDR3 reads CASSRQGQVSEAFF. Written as DNA, the CDR3 is TGTGCCAGCAGTCGCCAGGGACAGGTTTCTGAAGCTTTCTTT. The whole variable domain, remainder taken from reference TRBV28 and TRBJ1-1, is DVKVTQSSRYLVKRTGEKVFLECVQDMDHENMFWYRQDPGLGLRLIYFSYDVKMKEKGDIPEGYSVSREKKERFSLILESASTNQTSMYLCASSRQGQVSEAFFGQGTRLTVV.

The CDR3 DNA follows: TGTGCCAGCAGATCCGACAGGGATTATGGCTACACCTTC. Protein: CASRSDRDYGYTF. The chain is built from TRBV6-1 and TRBJ1-2, with 7 nucleotides matching TRBD1. The CDR3 runs to 13 residues. CDR1 and CDR2 from the germline V gene are MNHNS and SASEGT. After removal of 6 bases from V and 5 bases from J, the junction contained 6 bases not matched to a gene.

The rearrangement joins TRBV7-2 to TRBJ1-1; tentative D call: TRBD1 (6 bases). The CDR3 runs to 16 residues. The V and J ends lost 1 base and 4 bases respectively, with 16 bases between them. Germline V lookup: CDR1 SGHTA, CDR2 FQGNSA. The DNA of the CDR3 is TGTGCCAGCAGCTTAGTGCAGGGGCTGATATTCACTGAAGCTTTCTTT. It translates to CASSLVQGLIFTEAFF.